This TCR beta chain is drawn from a study of OX40 agonist ivuxolimab in advanced cancers. Overall study: Dose-escalation subjects each had hepatocellular carcinoma, melanoma, renal cell or head and neck cancer. Study results and limitations: Low normalized T-cell clonal expansion also characterized some of the nonresponders.

The CDR3 loop spans 15 amino acids. The ends were cut back, 5 bases at V and 2 bases at J, with 15 bases in the middle. Germline V CDR1 and CDR2: SGHAT, FQNNGV. People who had autoimmune disease history or systemic immunosuppression were excluded. A remark on this clone: Antigen: not known.

The table came from immunoSEQ multiplex PCR; TCRdb's copy has only in-frame clones and leaves some out. The repertoire includes some 79,000 clones, around nine tenths of them detected once, and about 0.45% sits in the top ten. This rearrangement joins TRBV11-2 to TRBJ2-5, with D unresolved. This clonotype was sampled from an adult with an advanced solid tumor such as melanoma, head and neck, liver or kidney cancer. Sequencing used CD4+ or CD8+ T cells sorted from blood, obtained in a trial of the OX40 agonist ivuxolimab. CDR3 sequence (DNA): TGTGCCAGCAGCAGTATAGTTACCCCACAAGAGACCCAGTACTTC. Translating gives CASSSIVTPQETQYF.